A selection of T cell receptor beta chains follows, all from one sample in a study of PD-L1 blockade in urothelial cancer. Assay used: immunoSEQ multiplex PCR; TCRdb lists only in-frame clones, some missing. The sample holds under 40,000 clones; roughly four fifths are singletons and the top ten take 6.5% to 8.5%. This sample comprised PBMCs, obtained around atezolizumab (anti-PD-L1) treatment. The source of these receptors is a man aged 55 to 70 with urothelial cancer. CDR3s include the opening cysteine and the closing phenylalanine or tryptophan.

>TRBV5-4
CASSLLRGELFF
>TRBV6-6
CASSPDFPPPYF
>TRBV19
CASSPAGTEGTGELFF
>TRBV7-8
CASSTRTSGGWEQFF
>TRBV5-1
CASDLAGGDTQYF
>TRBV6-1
CASIGSRNQPQHF
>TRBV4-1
CASSQEGQGTGEQFF
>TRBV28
CALGRGQRWTPLHF
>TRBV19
CASSASGRWNEQFF
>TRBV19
CASSRLTGGEYEQYF